This TCR beta chain was sequenced in a study of blood T cell repertoires in COVID-19. The wider study: T cells, B-cell-depleted T cells, or PBMCs supplied cDNA or gDNA.

The CDR3 length is 16 residues. V dropped 0 bases and J dropped 0 bases, with 9 bases sitting between them. CDR1 is MNHNS and CDR2 is SASEGT in the germline V gene. Produced via immunoSEQ multiplex PCR; TCRdb's table is partial and in-frame only. The sample includes around 99,000 clones, more than 65% of them seen just once. The clonotype was recovered from a woman older than 75 with active or convalescent COVID-19. The chain carries TRBV6-1 and TRBJ1-5; D is undetermined. Sequenced material: peripheral blood. CDR3 residues: CASSEALRYSNQPQHF. The CDR3, as DNA: TGTGCCAGCAGTGAAGCGCTGAGGTATAGCAATCAGCCCCAGCATTTT.